The rows below give T cell receptor beta chains drawn from one sample of a study of OX40 agonist ivuxolimab in advanced cancers. Generated by immunoSEQ multiplex PCR, the TCRdb table keeps only in-frame clones and is missing some. The sample comprises more than 65,000 clones, 94% of which are singletons, and approximately 14% rests with the top ten. The source material was CD4+ or CD8+ T cells sorted from blood, sampled in a trial of the OX40 agonist ivuxolimab. These receptors all come from an adult with an advanced solid tumor such as melanoma, head and neck, liver or kidney cancer. CDR3s include the opening cysteine and the closing phenylalanine or tryptophan. The order of the fields is CDR3 length, V gene, J gene, clone size, D gene, CDR3 protein, CDR3 DNA. A D gene is named only where the DNA matches it firmly. Size tells how often a clone was seen (once, few, many) or the class of an expanded clone, and some rows leave it out.

16,TRBV28,TRBJ1-3,-,TRBD1,CASSIPQGEAGNTIYF,TGTGCCAGCAGTATACCACAGGGGGAGGCTGGAAACACCATATATTTT
13,TRBV6-5,TRBJ1-2,-,-,CAIRGGEFYGYTF,TGTGCCATCCGGGGTGGTGAATTCTATGGCTACACCTTC
14,TRBV7-8,TRBJ2-2,-,-,CASSSPGDTGELFF,TGTGCCAGCTCCTCCCCCGGAGACACCGGGGAGCTGTTTTTT
12,TRBV6-5,TRBJ2-7,-,-,CASSDYTYEQYF,TGTGCCAGCAGTGACTACACCTACGAGCAGTACTTC
13,TRBV29-1,TRBJ2-7,-,TRBD1,CSALTGKSYEQYF,TGCAGCGCTTTGACAGGGAAGTCATACGAGCAGTACTTC
13,TRBV7-9,TRBJ2-5,-,-,CASSPPRTETQYF,TGTGCCAGCAGCCCCCCGCGCACAGAGACCCAGTACTTC
12,TRBV10-3,TRBJ1-2,-,TRBD1,CAITETGTGYTF,TGTGCCATCACCGAGACAGGGACTGGCTACACCTTC
13,TRBV5-1,TRBJ2-1,-,-,CASSLPIADEQFF,TGCGCCAGCAGCTTGCCAATAGCGGATGAGCAGTTCTTC
15,TRBV5-1,TRBJ1-1,-,TRBD1,CASSLGTGFNTEAFF,TGCGCCAGCAGCTTGGGGACAGGGTTTAACACTGAAGCTTTCTTT
15,TRBV21-1,TRBJ1-5,-,-,CASTKSGWSNQPQHF,TGTGCCAGCACCAAAAGTGGGTGGAGCAATCAGCCCCAGCATTTT
13,TRBV11-3,TRBJ2-2,-,-,CASSDSGAGELFF,TGTGCCAGCAGCGACTCAGGGGCCGGGGAGCTGTTTTTT
14,TRBV6-6,TRBJ1-1,-,-,CASSFGGMNTEAFF,TGTGCCAGCAGTTTTGGGGGCATGAACACTGAAGCTTTCTTT
14,TRBV6-6,TRBJ2-3,-,TRBD2,CASSPTSDTDTQYF,TGTGCCAGCAGTCCGACTAGCGACACAGATACGCAGTATTTT
18,TRBV4-3,TRBJ1-2,-,TRBD1,CASSQERLWEQGINGYTF,TGCGCCAGCAGCCAAGAGAGGCTTTGGGAACAGGGGATTAATGGCTACACCTTC
14,TRBV9,TRBJ1-4,once,-,CASSVGSTNEKLFF,TGTGCCAGCAGCGTAGGGTCAACTAATGAAAAACTGTTTTTT
16,TRBV4-3,TRBJ1-2,-,TRBD1,CASSHLGQGGNYGYTF,TGCGCCAGCAGCCACCTAGGACAGGGGGGGAACTATGGCTACACCTTC
14,TRBV19,TRBJ1-1,-,-,CASSIQGMGTEAFF,TGTGCCAGTAGTATCCAGGGGATGGGCACTGAAGCTTTCTTT
14,TRBV5-1,TRBJ2-7,-,-,CASSLTHRSYEQYF,TGCGCCAGCAGCTTGACCCACAGATCCTACGAGCAGTACTTC
16,TRBV19,TRBJ1-2,-,-,CASTPNPTGTNYGYTF,TGTGCCAGTACCCCAAACCCGACAGGCACTAACTATGGCTACACCTTC
15,TRBV10-3,TRBJ1-2,-,TRBD1,CAISEPTGEGYGYTF,TGTGCCATCAGTGAACCGACAGGGGAGGGCTATGGCTACACCTTC
11,TRBV25-1,TRBJ2-7,-,-,CASSMGNEQYF,TGTGCCAGCAGTATGGGTAACGAGCAGTACTTC
16,TRBV28,TRBJ2-7,once,TRBD1,CASSLGTGSPTYEQYF,TGTGCCAGCAGTCTAGGGACAGGGAGTCCGACCTACGAGCAGTACTTC
16,TRBV30,TRBJ1-5,-,TRBD1,CAWEQGARDKGQPQHF,TGTGCCTGGGAACAGGGGGCGCGAGATAAAGGTCAGCCCCAGCATTTT
16,TRBV7-9,TRBJ2-3,-,TRBD1,CASSFRDSLSTDTQYF,TGTGCCAGCAGCTTTCGGGACAGTCTATCCACAGATACGCAGTATTTT
16,TRBV7-9,TRBJ2-5,-,TRBD1,CASSPRDRGHQETQYF,TGTGCCAGCAGCCCCCGGGACAGGGGCCATCAAGAGACCCAGTACTTC
13,TRBV2,TRBJ2-2,-,-,CASSAESTGELFF,TGTGCCAGCAGCGCAGAGAGCACCGGGGAGCTGTTTTTT
14,TRBV6-1,TRBJ2-7,-,TRBD2,CASSEGGGYYEQYF,TGTGCCAGCAGTGAAGGCGGGGGTTACTACGAGCAGTACTTC
17,TRBV27,TRBJ2-7,-,TRBD2,CASSPAGLTGGSYEQYF,TGTGCCAGCAGTCCAGCGGGGTTAACCGGGGGCTCCTACGAGCAGTACTTC
14,TRBV28,TRBJ2-3,-,TRBD1,CASSPTGSTDTQYF,TGTGCCAGCAGTCCGACAGGGAGCACAGATACGCAGTATTTT
17,TRBV28,TRBJ2-7,-,TRBD1,CASTLWGQGRKPYEQYF,TGTGCCAGCACCCTATGGGGACAGGGGCGGAAACCCTACGAGCAGTACTTC
15,TRBV9,TRBJ2-2,-,-,CASSVGAGGAGELFF,TGTGCCAGCAGCGTAGGGGCAGGAGGCGCCGGGGAGCTGTTTTTT
13,TRBV4-3,TRBJ1-1,-,-,CASSHTENTEAFF,TGCGCCAGCAGCCATACAGAGAACACTGAAGCTTTCTTT
16,TRBV27,TRBJ2-1,-,TRBD1,CASSLPDRGSYNEQFF,TGTGCCAGCAGTTTACCCGACAGGGGCTCCTACAATGAGCAGTTCTTC
11,TRBV20-1,TRBJ2-7,-,-,CSARDFYEQYF,TGCAGTGCTAGAGATTTTTACGAGCAGTACTTC
15,TRBV9,TRBJ1-1,-,TRBD1,CASKGGTGVNTEAFF,TGTGCCAGCAAAGGAGGGACAGGGGTGAACACTGAAGCTTTCTTT
14,TRBV5-1,TRBJ2-7,-,TRBD1,CASSLEGQIYEQYF,TGCGCCAGCAGCTTGGAGGGACAGATCTACGAGCAGTACTTC
11,TRBV20-1,TRBJ1-2,few,-,CSARDVYGYTF,TGCAGTGCTAGAGATGTGTATGGCTACACCTTC
15,TRBV7-6,TRBJ2-1,-,TRBD2,CASSRTSGRINEQFF,TGTGCCAGCAGTCGGACTAGCGGGAGGATTAATGAGCAGTTCTTC
15,TRBV9,TRBJ1-5,-,-,CASSVGGGPNQPQHF,TGTGCCAGCAGCGTAGGGGGGGGACCCAATCAGCCCCAGCATTTT
15,TRBV7-9,TRBJ1-2,-,TRBD1,CASSPTGQGNYGYTF,TGTGCCAGCAGCCCAACCGGACAGGGGAACTATGGCTACACCTTC
12,TRBV5-4,TRBJ2-7,-,TRBD2,CASSFGTNEQYF,TGTGCCAGCAGCTTTGGGACTAACGAGCAGTACTTC
15,TRBV19,TRBJ2-5,-,TRBD1,CASSAQGAPEETQYF,TGTGCCAGTAGTGCCCAGGGGGCGCCAGAAGAGACCCAGTACTTC
14,TRBV18,TRBJ2-7,-,-,CASATGGVTYEQYF,TGTGCCAGCGCAACAGGGGGGGTAACCTACGAGCAGTACTTC
14,TRBV27,TRBJ1-2,-,-,CASSFQDTNYGYTF,TGTGCCAGCAGTTTTCAGGACACTAACTATGGCTACACCTTC
15,TRBV15,TRBJ1-4,-,TRBD1,CATSRPGQGHEKLFF,TGTGCCACCAGCAGGCCGGGACAGGGTCATGAAAAACTGTTTTTT